These 21 T cell receptor beta chains originate from one sample sequenced in a study of long-term antiretroviral therapy in people with HIV. The assay, immunoSEQ v3.0, was run at survey level. Profiling relied on immunoSEQ multiplex PCR, and the TCRdb table lists in-frame clones only, not all of them. The sample gives about 15,000 clones, 90% to 95% of which show up once; over 8% is in the top ten. Specimen: unsorted PBMCs, collected 0.3 years after starting antiretroviral therapy. These receptors all come from a man aged 55 to 70 with HIV.

The chain employs TRBV5-4 and TRBJ2-7; weak D call: TRBD1 (6 bases). CDR1 is SGHNT and CDR2 is YYREEE in the germline V gene (reference sequence). The CDR3 has 14 amino acids. Between the trimmed V and J ends, which lost 5 bases and 0 bases, there was a span of 12 bases. CDR3 in amino acids: CASRPRGHSYEQYF. Written as DNA, the CDR3 is TGTGCCAGCAGGCCTCGGGGACACTCCTACGAGCAGTACTTC.

The gene calls are TRBV19 and TRBJ1-2; 8 bases map to TRBD1. This CDR3 spans 15 amino acids. CDR1 is LNHDA and CDR2 is SQIVND in the germline V gene (reference sequence). Germline trimming cut 7 bases from V and 2 bases from J; bases unmatched to any gene: 9. CDR3 residues: CASINWGQENYGYTF. The DNA for the CDR3 is TGTGCCAGTATAAACTGGGGACAGGAGAACTATGGCTACACCTTC. The full variable domain, its missing parts supplied by reference TRBV19 and TRBJ1-2, is DGGITQSPKYLFRKEGQNVTLSCEQNLNHDAMYWYRQDPGQGLRLIYYSQIVNDFQKGDIAEGYSVSREKKESFPLTVTSAQKNPTAFYLCASINWGQENYGYTFGSGTRLTVV.

This clone was seen just once. The V call is TRBV30, the J call TRBJ2-7; a weak D match, TRBD1 (5 bases). The CDR3 has 14 amino acids. Trimming cost V 0 bases and J 4 bases, with 13 bases left between them. Germline CDR1 GTSNPN, CDR2 SVGIG (reference sequence). The CDR3, as DNA: TGTGCCTGGAGTGTACAGTCAGGGCGGTACGAGCAGTACTTC. Translation gives CAWSVQSGRYEQYF.

V is TRBV7-2 and J is TRBJ1-2; no reliable D call. V was shortened by 5 bases and J by 4 bases, with 17 bases between the two germline ends. CDR3 length: 15 residues. The V gene's germline CDR1 is SGHTA and CDR2 FQGNSA. The CDR3 DNA sequence: TGTGCCAGCAGCCCGCAGACACAAGAATTCTATGGCTACACCTTC. It translates to CASSPQTQEFYGYTF. Drawing the rest from reference TRBV7-2 and TRBJ1-2, the complete variable domain is GAGVSQSPSNKVTEKGKDVELRCDPISGHTALYWYRQSLGQGLEFLIYFQGNSAPDKSGLPSDRFSAERTGGSVSTLTIQRTQQEDSAVYLCASSPQTQEFYGYTFGSGTRLTVV.

V and J are TRBV27 and TRBJ1-5; D gene ambiguous. Per the germline V gene, CDR1 is MNHEY and CDR2 is SMNVEV (reference sequence). V dropped 2 bases and J dropped 0 bases, with 11 bases sitting between them. This CDR3 spans 16 amino acids. The DNA of the CDR3 is TGTGCCAGCAGTTTAATGGGAGTTGGTAGCAATCAGCCCCAGCATTTT. Protein sequence: CASSLMGVGSNQPQHF.

This rearrangement joins TRBV9 to TRBJ2-4; 7 bases line up with TRBD2. V dropped 1 base and J dropped 6; count of bases not matched to a gene: 16. The length of the CDR3 is 18 residues. CDR1 is SGDLS, CDR2 YYNGEE, per germline. CDR3 in amino acids: CASSVSGGWGTVGNIQYF. The CDR3 region has the DNA TGTGCCAGCAGCGTATCCGGGGGGTGGGGCACTGTAGGAAACATTCAGTACTTC.

CDR3 amino acids: CATSREVSSISEQFF. CDR3 sequence (DNA): TGTGCCACCAGCAGAGAGGTCTCTAGTATCAGTGAGCAGTTCTTC. V usage is TRBV15 and J usage is TRBJ2-1; no clear D gene. The CDR3 extends over 15 amino acids. The germline gives CDR1 LNHNV, CDR2 YYDKDF (reference sequence). V shed 0 bases and J shed 9 bases, with 15 bases lying between them.

This chain connects TRBV7-6 to TRBJ2-2; 10 nucleotides match TRBD1. Germline CDR1 SGHVS, CDR2 FNYEAQ. This CDR3 comprises 17 residues. The V gene end was trimmed by 2 bases and the J gene end by 0 bases; junction bases not matched to a gene: 3. The CDR3 loop reads CASSLRGTGANTGELFF. The CDR3 DNA reads as TGTGCCAGCAGCTTAAGGGGGACAGGGGCGAACACCGGGGAGCTGTTTTTT.

The rearrangement links TRBV21-1 to TRBJ1-5. TRBV21-1 is flagged as a pseudogene. CDR3 size: 12 residues. The CDR3 sequence is CASSKRNQPQHF. The CDR3 nucleotides read TGTGCCAGCAGCAAGCGCAATCAGCCCCAGCATTTT.

The chain couples TRBV7-9 to TRBJ2-1; D possibly corresponds to TRBD1 (7 bases). V shed 1 base and J shed 5 bases, with 12 bases lying between them. Germline CDR1 is SEHNR and CDR2 is FQNEAQ (reference sequence). This CDR3 region has 15 residues. CDR3 sequence: CASSLVQGGDNEQFF. The CDR3 DNA reads TGTGCCAGCAGCTTAGTCCAGGGGGGAGACAATGAGCAGTTCTTC.

This chain uses TRBV19 with TRBJ2-1, with 9 bases identical to TRBD1. This CDR3 contains 17 residues. CDR1 and CDR2 (germline): LNHDA, SQIVND (reference sequence). V shed 6 bases, J shed 5 bases, and the junction held 14 bases outside the gene matches. The CDR3 bases are TGTGCCAGTAGAGACCCCCCGGGACAGGGAACGAACAATGAGCAGTTCTTC. This encodes CASRDPPGQGTNNEQFF.

The J gene is TRBJ1-2, the V gene TRBV16; TRBD1 agrees at 8 bases. V gave up 2 bases and J gave up 6 bases; unmatched junction bases: 2. The CDR3 is 13 amino acids. CDR1 and CDR2 from the germline V gene are KGHSY and FQNENV. The CDR3 loop reads CASSQNRGNGYTF. CDR3 in DNA: TGTGCCAGCAGCCAAAACAGGGGGAATGGCTACACCTTC. The variable domain in full, completed from reference TRBV16 and TRBJ1-2, reads GEEVAQTPKHLVRGEGQKAKLYCAPIKGHSYVFWYQQVLKNEFKFLISFQNENVFDETGMPKERFSAKCLPNSPCSLEIQATKLEDSAVYFCASSQNRGNGYTFGSGTRLTVV.

V and J are TRBV19 and TRBJ2-7; D may be TRBD1 (5 bases). Germline assignment: CDR1 LNHDA and CDR2 SQIVND (reference sequence). The CDR3 sequence is 15 residues long. V lost 1 base, J lost 3 bases, and 13 bases lay in between. The CDR3 DNA reads as TGTGCCAGTAGTATAGGACAGCGAGATTACTACGAGCAGTACTTC. Translating gives CASSIGQRDYYEQYF.

The chain carries TRBV7-2 and TRBJ2-7; 8 bases agree with TRBD2. Germline trimming cut 5 bases from V and 2 bases from J; bases unmatched to any gene: 17. This CDR3 has 18 amino acids. The germline CDR1 and CDR2 sequences are SGHTA and FQGNSA. The CDR3 region has the DNA TGTGCCAGCAGCCTTCCCCTTCTTGAAGCGGGAGCCCCCTACGAGCAGTACTTC. Translated, it gives CASSLPLLEAGAPYEQYF.

The chain employs TRBV23-1 and TRBJ2-3; TRBD1 is a possible D gene (5 bases). TRBV23-1 is given ORF status, its function remaining uncertain. The CDR3 consists of 16 residues. V was shortened by 6 bases and J by 1 base, with 17 bases between the two germline ends. Here the CDR3 reads CASSTQGLRRTDTQYF. In DNA form, the CDR3 reads TGCGCCAGCAGCACCCAGGGTTTGCGGCGCACAGATACGCAGTATTTT.

This clone has only a few counts. This chain connects TRBV30 to TRBJ2-7; weak D call: TRBD1 (6 bases). CDR3 length: 13 residues. Germline CDR1 reads GTSNPN; CDR2 reads SVGIG (reference sequence). V was clipped by 1 base and J by 2 bases, with 9 bases between them. Here the CDR3 DNA reads TGTGCCTGGAGTGATGGGGGCGCCTACGAGCAGTACTTC. Translation: CAWSDGGAYEQYF. Full variable domain (rest looked up from reference TRBV30 and TRBJ2-7): SQTIHQWPATLVQPVGSPLSLECTVEGTSNPNLYWYRQAAGRGLQLLFYSVGIGQISSEVPQNLSASRPQDRQFILSSKKLLLSDSGFYLCAWSDGGAYEQYFGPGTRLTVT.

The gene calls are TRBV7-7 and TRBJ2-3, with TRBD2 as a possible D gene (6 bases). This CDR3 region has 16 residues. With 4 bases removed from V and 6 bases from J, the gap between germline ends came to 20 bases. Per germline, CDR1 SSHAT and CDR2 FNYEAQ (reference sequence). CDR3 nucleotide sequence: TGTGCCAGCAGCTCGGGACTCCGAGGAAGTGTGGATACGCAGTATTTT. It codes for CASSSGLRGSVDTQYF.

J is TRBJ2-3 and V is TRBV5-4; D gene unclear. The V end lost 4 bases, the J end lost 2 bases, and 8 bases lay between the germline ends. The CDR3 runs to 13 residues. Germline assignment: CDR1 SGHNT and CDR2 YYREEE (reference sequence). In nucleotides, the CDR3 is TGTGCCAGCAGCCTGGGCCCCACAGATACGCAGTATTTT. This codes for CASSLGPTDTQYF.

The chain uses TRBV6-1 and TRBJ1-3; a weak D match, TRBD1 (5 bases). Between the trimmed V and J ends, which lost 8 bases and 3 bases, there was a span of 14 bases. The CDR3 runs 14 residues. CDR1 and CDR2 (germline): MNHNS, SASEGT. The CDR3 is CASFRAAGGNTIYF. The CDR3 DNA reads as TGTGCCAGCTTCAGGGCCGCGGGTGGAAACACCATATATTTT.

This rearrangement joins TRBV7-1 to TRBJ1-2; D unresolved. TRBV7-1 is treated as an ORF (open reading frame) with a function not yet certain. Trimming took off 4 bases at V and 1 base at J, with 13 bases between the two ends. The CDR3 runs to 15 residues. Written as DNA, the CDR3 is TGTGCCAGCAGCTTATTGGCTCAGAATAACTATGGCTACACCTTC. This gives the protein CASSLLAQNNYGYTF.

The chain uses TRBV7-2 and TRBJ1-1; 7 positions agree with TRBD1. V was clipped by 4 bases and J by 1 base; unmatched bases: 3. Germline loops: CDR1 SGHTA, CDR2 FQGNSA. CDR3 length: 14 residues. The CDR3: CASSYRTGNTEAFF. The CDR3 DNA reads as TGTGCCAGCAGCTACAGGACAGGGAACACTGAAGCTTTCTTT.